Following are 20 T cell receptor beta chains from one sample sequenced in a study of early T cells in non-severe SARS-CoV-2 infection. TCRdb called the 5' RACE reads again in MiXCR, with one record for every CDR3 protein. The sample records about 27,000 distinct CDR3 sequences, more than 3.5% being singletons. The sequencing input was whole blood. These receptors were collected from an adult who was a healthcare worker with PCR-confirmed SARS-CoV-2 infection or an uninfected control (not recorded which).

This clonotype was seen ten or more times. The V gene is TRBV29-1, the J gene TRBJ2-2, with TRBD1 matching over 8 bases. Germline trimming cut 7 bases from V and 1 base from J; bases unmatched to any gene: 8. The CDR3 has 15 residues. CDR1 and CDR2 from the germline V gene are SQVTM and ANQGSEA. For the CDR3, the DNA is TGCAGCGCCCGACAGGGGTCGGAGAACACCGGGGAGCTGTTTTTT. Its translation: CSARQGSENTGELFF.

The sample holds many counts of this clonotype. The rearrangement uses TRBV7-3 and TRBJ2-2; D is uncertain. This CDR3 has 14 residues. CDR1 is SGHTA and CDR2 is FQGTGA in the germline V gene. Deletions cut 3 bases from V and 4 bases from J, with 9 bases between. This CDR3 is CASSFMAATGELFF. Written as DNA, the CDR3 is TGTGCCAGCAGCTTCATGGCGGCCACCGGGGAGCTGTTTTTT.

The genes are TRBV10-3 and TRBJ2-1; 11 nucleotides align to TRBD2. There are 14 residues in the CDR3. Germline V gene sequence: CDR1 ENHRY, CDR2 SYGVKD. V shed 10 bases and J 2 bases; nucleotides not matched to a gene: 4. CDR3 sequence reads: CASKTSGTYNEQFF. CDR3 coding DNA: TGTGCCAGCAAGACTAGCGGGACCTACAATGAGCAGTTCTTC.

This clonotype was seen ten or more times. The chain is built from TRBV18 and TRBJ1-2, with 9 positions matching TRBD1. Germline-derived CDR1 and CDR2 are KGHSH and LQKENI. Losses at the gene ends were 3 bases for V and 3 bases for J; bases not matched to a gene: 5. The CDR3 spans 15 residues. CDR3 DNA: TGTGCCAGCTCACCGGAACAGGGGGCACACTATGGCTACACCTTC. It encodes CASSPEQGAHYGYTF.

This chain connects TRBV5-6 to TRBJ2-2, with 7 positions matching TRBD1. Germline V gives CDR1 SGHDT, CDR2 YYEEEE. The CDR3 is made up of 16 amino acids. The trim removed 4 bases at V and 4 bases at J, leaving 10 bases unmatched. CDR3 DNA sequence: TGTGCCAGCAGCCGCAAGACAGGGAGAAGCACCGGGGAGCTGTTTTTT. It yields the protein CASSRKTGRSTGELFF.

This chain links TRBV5-1 with TRBJ1-1; no definite D call. Germline values: CDR1 SGHRS, CDR2 YFSETQ. The CDR3 totals 13 residues. Trimming removed 2 bases at V and 6 bases at J, with 11 bases between. The CDR3, as DNA: TGCGCCAGCAGCTTCGACAAACCGTCTGAAGCTTTCTTT. Amino acids: CASSFDKPSEAFF.

In this sample, this clonotype turned up many times. V usage is TRBV5-1 and J usage is TRBJ2-3; D gene unclear. The CDR3 is 15 residues long. Between the trimmed V and J ends, which lost 2 bases and 1 base, there was a span of 11 bases. From germline, CDR1 is SGHRS and CDR2 YFSETQ. CDR3 DNA: TGCGCCAGCAGCTTCAACACCCCTGGCACAGATACGCAGTATTTT. Translating gives CASSFNTPGTDTQYF.

This clonotype showed up many times. This chain links TRBV29-1 with TRBJ1-1; D remains ambiguous. The V and J ends lost 7 bases and 3 bases respectively, with 9 bases between them. Germline lookup yields CDR1 SQVTM and CDR2 ANQGSEA. The length of the CDR3 is 11 residues. CDR3 sequence (DNA): TGCAGCGCTACCAAGGACACTGAAGCTTTCTTT. It specifies CSATKDTEAFF.

Many counts were recorded for this clonotype. The gene calls are TRBV6-1 and TRBJ2-7, with TRBD2 matching 8 bases. V trimming: 6 bases; J trimming: 3 bases; junction bases outside the gene matches: 13. The CDR3 consists of 16 residues. Germline CDR1 MNHNS, CDR2 SASEGT. CDR3 coding DNA: TGTGCCAGCAGCGATAGGGGGACTAGTGGCATCTACGAGCAGTACTTC. Its protein is CASSDRGTSGIYEQYF.

This clonotype was counted at least ten times. The V call is TRBV7-8, the J call TRBJ1-6; TRBD1 aligns across 8 bases. CDR1 is SGHVS and CDR2 is FQNEAQ in the germline V gene. The CDR3 runs to 16 residues. Trimming removed 2 bases from V and 5 bases from J; junction bases left unmatched: 5. CDR3: CASSLLDRENNSPLHF. Written as DNA, the CDR3 is TGTGCCAGCAGCTTACTGGACAGGGAGAATAATTCACCCCTCCACTTT.

This clonotype was counted only a few times. This chain connects TRBV12-3 or TRBV12-4 to TRBJ2-5, with D possibly being TRBD2 (7 bases). The CDR3 is 14 residues long. The V gene lost 6 bases and the J gene lost 4 bases, with 15 bases spanning the gap. The CDR3 here is CASSPHGGAETQYF. The CDR3 bases are TGTGCCAGCAGCCCCCATGGGGGGGCAGAGACCCAGTACTTC.

This clonotype was seen at least ten times. This CDR3 is CASSIDTRDTQYF. In nucleotides, the CDR3 is TGTGCCAGTAGTATTGATACACGAGATACGCAGTATTTT. The chain joins TRBV19 to TRBJ2-3; D call uncertain. This CDR3 region has 13 residues. V was clipped by 3 bases and J by 5 bases, with 9 bases between them. Germline loops: CDR1 LNHDA, CDR2 SQIVND (reference sequence).

This clonotype occurred a few times. The chain carries TRBV7-2 and TRBJ2-6; TRBD2 might be the D (6 bases). Germline-derived CDR1 and CDR2 are SGHTA and FQGNSA. V was clipped by 6 bases and J by 0 bases, with 12 bases between them. The CDR3 has 16 residues. The CDR3 bases are TGTGCCAGCAGGGGGGGAACGAGCTCTGGGGCCAACGTCCTGACTTTC. Residues: CASRGGTSSGANVLTF. The variable domain in full, completed from reference TRBV7-2 and TRBJ2-6, reads GAGVSQSPSNKVTEKGKDVELRCDPISGHTALYWYRQSLGQGLEFLIYFQGNSAPDKSGLPSDRFSAERTGGSVSTLTIQRTQQEDSAVYLCASRGGTSSGANVLTFGAGSRLTVL.

This clonotype was seen at least ten times. This sequence joins TRBV5-5 and TRBJ2-4; 9 nucleotides agree with TRBD1. CDR1 SGHKS and CDR2 YYEKEE come from the germline V gene (reference sequence). The CDR3 length is 14 residues. J lost 4 bases, V lost 4 bases, and 3 bases had no gene match. The CDR3 region is CASSMGQGKNIQYF. The CDR3 DNA is TGTGCCAGCAGCATGGGACAGGGTAAAAACATTCAGTACTTC. Full variable domain (rest looked up from reference TRBV5-5 and TRBJ2-4): DAGVTQSPTHLIKTRGQQVTLRCSPISGHKSVSWYQQVLGQGPQFIFQYYEKEERGRGNFPDRFSARQFPNYSSELNVNALLLGDSALYLCASSMGQGKNIQYFGAGTRLSVL.

This clonotype appeared many times. The V and J genes are TRBV30 and TRBJ2-1, with TRBD2 matching over 7 bases. Germline V CDR1 and CDR2: GTSNPN, SVGIG (reference sequence). The CDR3 runs 11 residues. V gave up 4 bases and J gave up 12 bases; unmatched junction bases: 6. Here the CDR3 reads CAWKRGLGQFF. The CDR3, as DNA: TGTGCCTGGAAGCGGGGCCTGGGGCAGTTCTTC.

This chain joins TRBV6-5 and TRBJ1-5; no reliable D call. Germline V CDR1 and CDR2: MNHEY, SVGAGI. The germline V and J ends were trimmed by 6 bases and 1 base, with 13 bases remaining between them. This CDR3 is built from 15 residues. CDR3: CASSQTRESNQPQHF. The DNA of the CDR3 is TGTGCCAGCAGCCAAACCCGGGAGAGCAATCAGCCCCAGCATTTT.

This clonotype was recorded many times. The V gene is TRBV18, the J gene TRBJ1-2; 9 bases line up with TRBD1. Germline CDR1 and CDR2: KGHSH and LQKENI. The V and J ends lost 6 bases and 2 bases, in that order; junction bases with no gene match: 10. This CDR3 comprises 16 residues. CDR3 sequence reads: CASSQTPGTGNYGYTF. The DNA of the CDR3 is TGTGCCAGCTCGCAAACGCCCGGGACAGGGAACTATGGCTACACCTTC.

J is TRBJ2-7 and V is TRBV6-2 or TRBV6-3; TRBD2 matches at 8 bases. CDR1 is MNHEY, CDR2 SVGEGT, per germline. The CDR3 has 17 amino acids. The junction had 11 bases not matched to a gene; V was cut back by 2 bases and J by 2 bases. CDR3 region: CASSYPDRLAKPYEQYF. CDR3 bases: TGTGCCAGCAGTTACCCCGACAGACTAGCGAAGCCCTACGAGCAGTACTTC.

This clonotype was seen ten or more times. The V and J genes are TRBV6-6 and TRBJ2-2, with TRBD1 matching 8 bases. Germline values: CDR1 MNHNY, CDR2 SVGAGI (reference sequence). There are 16 residues in the CDR3. With V trimmed by 4 bases and J by 3 bases, 7 bases remained unmatched. As DNA, the CDR3 is TGTGCCAGCAGTTCCGGACAGGGAGGCGACACCGGGGAGCTGTTTTTT. Amino acid sequence: CASSSGQGGDTGELFF.

This clonotype turned up a few times. The chain has TRBV5-4 and TRBJ2-1; TRBD2 agrees at 8 bases. The CDR3 covers 14 residues. Unmatched junction bases numbered 5, after V lost 0 bases and J lost 9 bases. The germline V gene encodes CDR1 SGHNT and CDR2 YYREEE (reference sequence). The CDR3 sequence is CASSLGGTSTEQFF. CDR3 nucleotide sequence: TGTGCCAGCAGCTTGGGGGGGACTAGTACTGAGCAGTTCTTC. Based on the CDR3 plus reference TRBV5-4 and TRBJ2-1, the full variable domain is ETGVTQSPTHLIKTRGQQVTLRCSSQSGHNTVSWYQQALGQGPQFIFQYYREEENGRGNFPPRFSGLQFPNYSSELNVNALELDDSALYLCASSLGGTSTEQFFGPGTRLTVL.